The clone carrying this T cell receptor (beta chain) has a count of ten or more. The antigen is undetermined. The data are from a study of T cells in Graves' hyperthyroidism and ophthalmopathy. Study-wide findings and caveats: It was a median roughly 6.5 months before onset that the model predicted ophthalmopathy.

Used for diagnoses were clinical symptoms, serum thyroxine and TRAb, thyroid ultrasound and orbital computed tomography. Researchers took RNA transcripts and amplified the TCR beta CDR3 regions from them. A set of HTBI primers served as the primers for a first-round RT-PCR of the TCR CDR3. TCRdb independently ran MiXCR on the multiplex PCR reads; one entry per CDR3 protein. The repertoire holds about 600,000 distinct CDR3 sequences, with about a sixth as singletons. From germline, CDR1 is LGHNT and CDR2 FRNRAP. With 6 bases removed from V and 7 bases from J, the gap between germline ends came to 18 bases. The CDR3 totals 14 residues.

This chain links TRBV12-5 with TRBJ1-1, with D tentatively TRBD1 (6 bases). Sequences were obtained from blood. This clonotype was sampled from a middle-aged woman with Graves' ophthalmopathy. The DNA of the CDR3 is TGTGCTAGTGGCCCCGGGACAATGGGCGGTGAAGCTTTCTTT. It encodes CASGPGTMGGEAFF.